This TCR beta chain was observed in a study of vaccination and CD4 T cells after COVID-19. About the research overall: Stimulation of the cells used overlapping spike peptide pools from SARS-CoV-2 and from the common cold coronaviruses HCoV-NL63, HCoV-OC43 and HCoV-229E. Broader study findings: The analysis of convalescent patients involved relatively few individuals and lacked early post-infection timepoints.

As to this clonotype: The antigen remains unidentified.

Sequenced with the Oncomine TCR Beta short-read assay was DNA taken from cultured CD4+ T cells. TCRdb re-called the PCR reads with MiXCR, one entry per CDR3 protein. This sample carries more than 13,000 distinct CDR3 sequences, 65% to 75% of them seen once, and the ten largest clones take 15% to 20%. The treatment here: approximately nine-day PBMC culture with coronavirus spike peptide pools or control peptides (ViraFEST assay). Via ViraFEST, peptide pools expanded antigen-specific T cells before TCR sequencing. The dates of positive PCR tests extended from March through December 2020 and came before the US Alpha, Beta and Delta variants. V shed 5 bases and J shed 4 bases, with 20 bases lying between them. CDR1 MDHEN and CDR2 SYDVKM come from the germline V gene. The CDR3 is 16 residues long.

This chain joins TRBV28 and TRBJ1-2, with D possibly TRBD1 on 5 matching bases. The sequence was collected from a human donor who had recovered from COVID-19. Sequencing was carried out using CD4+ T cells from blood, cultured in vitro. CDR3 protein: CASSPPGAGGSYGYTF. CDR3 bases: TGTGCCAGCAGTCCCCCCGGGGCGGGGGGGAGCTATGGCTACACCTTC.